Following are 27 T cell receptor beta chains from one sample sequenced in a study of T cells in Graves' hyperthyroidism and ophthalmopathy. The CDR3 regions of TCR beta were amplified from RNA transcripts. A first-round RT-PCR of the TCR CDR3 used the HTBI primer set. TCRdb passed the multiplex PCR reads through MiXCR, listing each CDR3 protein once. The table lists about 600,000 distinct CDR3 sequences, approximately 14% of them singletons, with about an eighth in the top ten. The sequenced sample was blood. The receptors stem from a woman aged 45 to 65 with Graves' ophthalmopathy.

This clonotype was found many times. This sequence joins TRBV11-2 and TRBJ2-7; no reliable D call. V was shortened by 1 base and J by 3 bases, with 7 bases between the two germline ends. The CDR3 sequence is 13 residues long. Germline assignment: CDR1 SGHAT and CDR2 FQNNGV. CDR3 DNA: TGTGCCAGCAGCTTAGTGGGCAACTACGAGCAGTACTTC. Translated: CASSLVGNYEQYF.

The V gene is TRBV7-2, the J gene TRBJ2-7; 10 nucleotides match TRBD2. Germline V gene sequence: CDR1 SGHTA, CDR2 FQGNSA. This CDR3 has 16 residues. V lost 2 bases, J lost 3 bases, and 7 bases stayed unmatched. The DNA of the CDR3 is TGTGCCAGCAGCTTACTAGCGGGAGTCAATCTCTACGAGCAGTACTTC. Its protein product is CASSLLAGVNLYEQYF.

This clonotype was observed at least ten times. Here the CDR3 reads CASRMGVSTEAFF. The CDR3 DNA sequence: TGTGCCAGCAGGATGGGAGTCTCCACTGAAGCTTTCTTT. The chain is built from TRBV6-1 and TRBJ1-1; no clear D. CDR1 is MNHNS and CDR2 is SASEGT in the germline V gene. Trimming removed 6 bases at V and 4 bases at J, with 12 bases between. CDR3 length: 13 residues.

This clonotype was seen repeatedly, ten times or more. The rearrangement uses TRBV29-1 and TRBJ1-1; D is perhaps TRBD1 (6 bases). Per germline, CDR1 SQVTM and CDR2 ANQGSEA. The CDR3 extends over 14 amino acids. V was clipped by 3 bases and J by 4 bases, with 15 bases between them. The CDR3 DNA sequence: TGCAGCGTTGAGAGGGCCGGGGGGCGCACTGAAGCTTTCTTT. Translating it yields CSVERAGGRTEAFF.

The V and J genes are TRBV19 and TRBJ1-2; 11 nucleotides agree with TRBD1. With 6 bases clipped from V and 7 bases from J, the junction kept 7 bases outside the gene matches. Germline assignment: CDR1 LNHDA and CDR2 SQIVND (reference sequence). CDR3 size: 14 residues. The CDR3 DNA reads TGTGCCAGTAGCCCGGGACAGGGGGTCTTTGGCTACACCTTC. Its translation: CASSPGQGVFGYTF.

This clonotype was counted ten times or more. The rearrangement links TRBV20-1 to TRBJ1-5; 9 positions match TRBD1. Germline trimming cut 0 bases from V and 0 bases from J; bases unmatched to any gene: 3. CDR3 length: 16 residues. Per germline, CDR1 DFQATT and CDR2 SNEGSKA (reference sequence). The CDR3: CSARDGTGISNQPQHF. As DNA, the CDR3 is TGCAGTGCTAGAGATGGGACAGGGATTAGCAATCAGCCCCAGCATTTT.

The chain has TRBV29-1 and TRBJ2-7; no clear D gene. CDR1 and CDR2 (germline): SQVTM, ANQGSEA. The CDR3 contains 11 residues. V lost 5 bases to trimming and J lost 1 base, with 6 bases between them. The CDR3 loop is CSVLSSYEQYF. Written as DNA, the CDR3 is TGCAGCGTTCTCAGTTCCTACGAGCAGTACTTC.

In its sample, this clonotype was seen many times. The rearrangement links TRBV20-1 to TRBJ1-1, with 7 bases matching TRBD1. CDR1 and CDR2 (germline): DFQATT, SNEGSKA (reference sequence). The length of the CDR3 is 13 residues. In nucleotides, the CDR3 is TGCAGGCCACAGGGGTCCTTGAACACTGAAGCTTTCTTT. It translates to CRPQGSLNTEAFF.

This clonotype was counted a few times. V gene TRBV12-3 or TRBV12-4 combines with J gene TRBJ2-1, with TRBD2 matching over 7 bases. With 8 bases clipped from V and 6 bases from J, the junction kept 7 bases outside the gene matches. The CDR3 runs to 13 residues. The CDR3 spells CASWGRAFNEQFF. The CDR3 region has the DNA TGTGCCAGCTGGGGGAGGGCCTTCAATGAGCAGTTCTTC.

This sequence joins TRBV19 and TRBJ1-1; D uncertain. The germline V gene encodes CDR1 LNHDA and CDR2 SQIVND (reference sequence). V lost 5 bases to trimming and J lost 1 base, with 14 bases between them. CDR3 length: 15 residues. The DNA for the CDR3 is TGTGCCAGTAGTCGCGGGGATTTGGAGAACACTGAAGCTTTCTTT. It encodes CASSRGDLENTEAFF.

This clonotype turned up a few times. The chain joins TRBV10-3 to TRBJ2-1; TRBD1 or TRBD2 may be the D gene (5 bases each). V lost 4 bases and J lost 3, with 25 bases in between. The CDR3 length is 19 residues. Germline V gene sequence: CDR1 ENHRY, CDR2 SYGVKD. The CDR3 DNA is TGTGCCATCAGTGGGACGGGACCGAAGCCCATGCCCAACTACAATGAGCAGTTCTTC. Translating it yields CAISGTGPKPMPNYNEQFF.

The V gene is TRBV27, the J gene TRBJ1-2, with D possibly TRBD1 on 5 matching bases. Trimming removed 3 bases at V and 4 bases at J, with 12 bases between. CDR1 is MNHEY and CDR2 is SMNVEV in the germline V gene (reference sequence). CDR3 length: 14 residues. CDR3 protein: CASSFSTGLYGYTF. The CDR3 nucleotides read TGTGCCAGCAGTTTTAGTACAGGCCTCTATGGCTACACCTTC.

J is TRBJ1-6 and V is TRBV2, with TRBD1 as a possible D gene (6 bases). The ends were cut back, 6 bases at V and 9 bases at J, with 18 bases in the middle. CDR3 size: 15 residues. Per germline, CDR1 SNHLY and CDR2 FYNNEI. The CDR3: CASRRSGRGASPLHF. Written as DNA, the CDR3 is TGTGCCAGCAGAAGGTCGGGGAGGGGGGCTTCACCCCTCCACTTT.

This chain connects TRBV19 to TRBJ1-1, with D hard to call. The germline V gene has CDR1 LNHDA and CDR2 SQIVND (reference sequence). The CDR3 extends over 12 amino acids. The germline V and J ends were trimmed by 3 bases and 3 bases, with 5 bases remaining between them. The chain's CDR3 is CASSITDTEAFF. CDR3 nucleotides: TGTGCCAGTAGTATCACGGACACTGAAGCTTTCTTT.

This clonotype was detected only a few times. V usage is TRBV5-8 and J usage is TRBJ2-4; D is unclear. The germline V and J ends were trimmed by 1 base and 6 bases, with 5 bases remaining between them. The CDR3 loop spans 12 amino acids. CDR1 is SGHTS and CDR2 is YDEGEE in the germline V gene. The CDR3 coding sequence is TGTGCCAGCAGCTTGATCGTAAACATTCAGTACTTC. Translation gives CASSLIVNIQYF.

This clonotype has a count of ten or more. The chain combines TRBV7-2 with TRBJ1-1; D is possibly TRBD1 (5 bases). The CDR3 contains 15 residues. The germline V gene encodes CDR1 SGHTA and CDR2 FQGNSA. Trimming took 2 bases from V and 1 from J, leaving 11 bases between them. DNA for the CDR3: TGTGCCAGCAGCTTATCCAGGACACCGAACACTGAAGCTTTCTTT. Protein: CASSLSRTPNTEAFF. Based on the CDR3 plus reference TRBV7-2 and TRBJ1-1, the full variable domain is GAGVSQSPSNKVTEKGKDVELRCDPISGHTALYWYRQSLGQGLEFLIYFQGNSAPDKSGLPSDRFSAERTGGSVSTLTIQRTQQEDSAVYLCASSLSRTPNTEAFFGQGTRLTVV.

This clonotype has at least ten counts. The chain combines TRBV12-3 or TRBV12-4 with TRBJ2-1; D is uncertain. V was trimmed by 1 base and J by 9 bases, leaving 10 bases between them. The CDR3 runs to 13 residues. CDR3 in amino acids: CASSLGSVVEQFF. The CDR3 DNA reads TGTGCCAGCAGTTTAGGTAGTGTCGTTGAGCAGTTCTTC.

This clonotype occurred many times. V and J are TRBV7-2 and TRBJ2-3, with D tentatively TRBD1 or TRBD2 (5 bases each). Trimming cost V 8 bases and J 3 bases, with 9 bases left between them. Germline loops: CDR1 SGHTA, CDR2 FQGNSA. CDR3 length: 12 residues. CDR3 in amino acids: CASRGGTDTQYF. The DNA for the CDR3 is TGTGCCAGCCGGGGCGGAACAGATACGCAGTATTTT.

In this sample, this clonotype turned up a few times. V is TRBV10-3 and J is TRBJ1-3; D call uncertain. The V gene lost 2 bases and the J gene lost 0 bases, with 8 bases spanning the gap. The CDR3 contains 15 residues. Germline assignment: CDR1 ENHRY and CDR2 SYGVKD. CDR3 sequence: CAISERQNSGNTIYF. CDR3 in DNA: TGTGCCATCAGTGAGCGGCAGAACTCTGGAAACACCATATATTTT.

In this sample, this clonotype turned up many times. The CDR3 spells CASSYRLAGGNTDTQYF. The CDR3 DNA sequence: TGTGCCAGCAGCTACCGACTAGCGGGAGGAAACACAGATACGCAGTATTTT. The rearrangement links TRBV6-2 or TRBV6-3 to TRBJ2-3, with TRBD2 matching 13 bases. Germline V gene sequence: CDR1 MNHEY, CDR2 SVGEGT. V lost 6 bases to trimming and J lost 2 bases; unmatched junction nucleotides: 8. This CDR3 comprises 17 residues.

With respect to this clonotype: One end of the junction is discordant with germline, which a read error may explain. The chain is built from TRBV7-2 and TRBJ1-3, with D unresolved. CDR1 and CDR2 from the germline V gene are SGHTA and FQGNSA. This CDR3 spans 14 amino acids. CDR3 sequence (DNA): TGTGCCAACAGCTTAGACATCTCTGGAAACACCATATATTTT. Encoded protein: CANSLDISGNTIYF.

The rearrangement uses TRBV7-2 and TRBJ1-1; 8 bases agree with TRBD1. CDR1 and CDR2 from the germline V gene are SGHTA and FQGNSA. The CDR3 length is 13 residues. V shed 5 bases and J 11 bases; nucleotides not matched to a gene: 10. The CDR3 DNA reads as TGTGCCAGCAGCGTAGAGAAGGGGGACAGGGCTTTCTTT. It specifies CASSVEKGDRAFF.

This clonotype came up many times. This chain links TRBV28 with TRBJ1-5; the D gene is possibly TRBD1 (5 bases). Between the trimmed V and J ends, which lost 6 bases and 2 bases, there was a span of 14 bases. Germline values: CDR1 MDHEN, CDR2 SYDVKM. CDR3 length equals 15 residues. The CDR3 is CASRIRRGGNQPQHF. The CDR3 DNA sequence: TGTGCCAGCAGGATACGGCGGGGCGGCAATCAGCCCCAGCATTTT.

This clonotype was observed many times. J is TRBJ1-1 and V is TRBV27; D is undetermined. V lost 3 bases and J 0 bases, leaving 11 bases between the germline ends. This CDR3 is 15 amino acids long. Germline CDR1 reads MNHEY; CDR2 reads SMNVEV (reference sequence). The CDR3 reads CASSFNQDLNTEAFF. DNA of the CDR3: TGTGCCAGCAGTTTTAATCAGGATTTGAACACTGAAGCTTTCTTT.

The V gene is TRBV7-3, the J gene TRBJ2-6; a possible D gene is TRBD2 (7 bases). This CDR3 spans 16 amino acids. CDR1 SGHTA and CDR2 FQGTGA come from the germline V gene. V lost 1 base and J lost 1, with 8 bases in between. CDR3 in DNA: TGTGCCAGCAGCTTAAAGGGGGGGTCTGGGGCCAACGTCCTGACTTTC. Translation: CASSLKGGSGANVLTF. The whole variable domain, remainder taken from reference TRBV7-3 and TRBJ2-6, is GAGVSQTPSNKVTEKGKYVELRCDPISGHTALYWYRQSLGQGPEFLIYFQGTGAADDSGLPNDRFFAVRPEGSVSTLKIQRTERGDSAVYLCASSLKGGSGANVLTFGAGSRLTVL.

This clonotype was seen many times. One junction end disagrees with the germline gene, perhaps due to a read error. This rearrangement joins TRBV7-7 to TRBJ2-2; 8 nucleotides match TRBD2. CDR3 length: 16 residues. The germline gives CDR1 SSHAT, CDR2 FNYEAQ (reference sequence). The DNA for the CDR3 is TGTGCTAGCAGCTTATTAGCGGGATCGAACACCGGGGAGCTGTTTTTT. Translating it yields CASSLLAGSNTGELFF.

In its sample, this clonotype was seen a few times. The CDR3 loop is CASGLRGITEAFF. The CDR3 region has the DNA TGTGCCAGCGGGTTGCGGGGCATCACTGAAGCTTTCTTT. This chain uses TRBV28 with TRBJ1-1, with D possibly TRBD1 on 5 matching bases. The CDR3 is made up of 13 amino acids. The V end lost 8 bases, the J end lost 4 bases, and 14 bases lay between the germline ends. Looked up from germline, CDR1 is MDHEN and CDR2 is SYDVKM.